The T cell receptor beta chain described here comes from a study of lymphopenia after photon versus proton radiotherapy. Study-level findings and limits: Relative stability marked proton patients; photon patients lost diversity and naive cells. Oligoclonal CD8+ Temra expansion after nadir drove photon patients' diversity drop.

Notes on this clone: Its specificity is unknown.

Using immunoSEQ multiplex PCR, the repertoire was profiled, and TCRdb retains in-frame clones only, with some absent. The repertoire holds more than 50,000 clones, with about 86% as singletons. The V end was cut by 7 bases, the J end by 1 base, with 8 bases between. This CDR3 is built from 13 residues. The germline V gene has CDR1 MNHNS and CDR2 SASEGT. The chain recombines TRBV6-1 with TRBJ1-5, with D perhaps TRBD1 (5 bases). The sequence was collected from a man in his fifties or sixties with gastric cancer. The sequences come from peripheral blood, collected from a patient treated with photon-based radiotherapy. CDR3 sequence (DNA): TGTGCCAGCACAGGGCTGAGCAATCAGCCCCAGCATTTT. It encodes CASTGLSNQPQHF.